This T cell receptor (beta chain) was captured by sequencing in a study of blood T cell repertoires in COVID-19. Per the study methods: Amplification of reference gene primers provided the estimated nucleated cell counts. This table comes from immunoSEQ multiplex PCR, and its TCRdb copy is limited to in-frame clones, with some not included. The D gene and trimming were derived from the DNA, and the V and J assignments and clone size from that table. The data hold some 90,000 clones, with approximately 89% observed a single time. This CDR3 has 14 amino acids. Trimming left V 4 bases short and J 6 bases short, with 14 bases between. Germline lookup yields CDR1 SGHRS and CDR2 YFSETQ.

This TCR was sampled from an elderly woman with active COVID-19. The rearrangement joins TRBV5-1 to TRBJ2-1; possible D gene TRBD1, 5 bases. The sequencing input was peripheral blood. In DNA form, the CDR3 reads TGCGCCAGCAGCCCCTCATCTCAGGGCAATGAGCAGTTCTTC. This codes for CASSPSSQGNEQFF. Full variable domain (remainder filled in from reference TRBV5-1 and TRBJ2-1): KAGVTQTPRYLIKTRGQQVTLSCSPISGHRSVSWYQQTPGQGLQFLFEYFSETQRNKGNFPGRFSGRQFSNSRSEMNVSTLELGDSALYLCASSPSSQGNEQFFGPGTRLTVL.